This T cell receptor (beta chain) stems from a study of OX40 agonist ivuxolimab in advanced cancers. At the level of the study: Dose-escalation subjects each had hepatocellular carcinoma, melanoma, renal cell or head and neck cancer. The study's findings and limits: Nonresponders included some who also had low normalized T-cell clonal expansion.

The V gene's germline CDR1 is SGHAT and CDR2 FQNNGV. The V gene end was trimmed by 5 bases and the J gene end by 0 bases; junction bases not matched to a gene: 5. The CDR3 has 15 amino acids. Points on this clone: Its antigen is unknown.

The repertoire was sequenced with immunoSEQ multiplex PCR; TCRdb's copy has only in-frame clones and lacks some. The sample consists of around 29,000 clones, about four fifths of them appearing once. The chain is built from TRBV11-2 and TRBJ2-5; 8 nucleotides agree with TRBD2. This sequence was found in an adult with an advanced solid tumor such as melanoma, head and neck, liver or kidney cancer. The sequences come from CD4+ or CD8+ T cells sorted from blood, collected in a trial of the OX40 agonist ivuxolimab. The CDR3 DNA sequence: TGTGCCAGCAGCCCCGGGGGGGAGTACCAAGAGACCCAGTACTTC. It codes for CASSPGGEYQETQYF. Looking up the rest from reference TRBV11-2 and TRBJ2-5 gives the full variable domain: EAGVAQSPRYKIIEKRQSVAFWCNPISGHATLYWYQQILGQGPKLLIQFQNNGVVDDSQLPKDRFSAERLKGVDSTLKIQPAKLEDSAVYLCASSPGGEYQETQYFGPGTRLLVL.